This TCR beta chain was sequenced during a study of cytomegalovirus exposure and HLA in healthy donors. A multiplex PCR was run with 60 Vbeta primers and 13 Jbeta primers. Profiling relied on immunoSEQ multiplex PCR, and the TCRdb table lists in-frame clones only, not all of them. The sample carries around 88,000 clones, about 81% recorded once. Germline V CDR1 and CDR2: SGHRS, YFSETQ. The CDR3 consists of 14 residues. Donors were nominally healthy when sampled, though unrecorded immune exposures were likely. This sequence was found in a woman aged 40 to 50 in good health and CMV-seropositive. The V call is TRBV5-1, the J call TRBJ2-5; 7 bases agree with TRBD1. The J call could be wrong; TRBJ2-7 is a better fit for the DNA end. The sequenced sample was PBMCs. CDR3 amino acids: CASSLGRGLYEQYF. The CDR3 bases are TGCGCCAGCAGCTTGGGAAGGGGGCTCTACGAGCAGTACTTC.